The 3 T cell receptor beta chains below all came from one sample that was sequenced in a study of blood T cell repertoires in COVID-19. The data were produced by immunoSEQ multiplex PCR, yet TCRdb's version contains in-frame clones alone and is incomplete. This table has approximately 150,000 clones, 87% appearing once. Sequenced material: peripheral blood. All receptors come from a man in his fifties or sixties who had recovered from COVID-19.

This clone occurred once. The V call is TRBV9, the J call TRBJ2-5; 7 positions match TRBD1. The CDR3 is 14 amino acids. Germline CDR1 SGDLS, CDR2 YYNGEE. The V and J ends lost 0 bases and 3 bases, in that order; junction bases with no gene match: 2. The CDR3 is CASSVEGTEETQYF. CDR3 coding DNA: TGTGCCAGCAGCGTAGAAGGGACAGAAGAGACCCAGTACTTC.

The rearrangement links TRBV11-3 to TRBJ2-1; no reliable D call. Trimming removed 0 bases from V and 5 bases from J, with 8 bases in between. This CDR3 comprises 14 residues. Germline V gene sequence: CDR1 SGHNT, CDR2 YENEEA. The CDR3 nucleotides are TGTGCCAGCAGCTTAGAGTCGTATAACAATGAGCAGTTCTTC. It codes for CASSLESYNNEQFF.

The chain recombines TRBV7-8 with TRBJ1-5; 7 nucleotides line up with TRBD1. CDR1 and CDR2 from the germline V gene are SGHVS and FQNEAQ. The V gene end was trimmed by 7 bases and the J gene end by 3 bases; junction bases not matched to a gene: 6. The CDR3 runs to 14 residues. As DNA, the CDR3 is TGTGCCAGCACCGAGACAGGGCCCAATCAGCCCCAGCATTTT. Residues: CASTETGPNQPQHF.